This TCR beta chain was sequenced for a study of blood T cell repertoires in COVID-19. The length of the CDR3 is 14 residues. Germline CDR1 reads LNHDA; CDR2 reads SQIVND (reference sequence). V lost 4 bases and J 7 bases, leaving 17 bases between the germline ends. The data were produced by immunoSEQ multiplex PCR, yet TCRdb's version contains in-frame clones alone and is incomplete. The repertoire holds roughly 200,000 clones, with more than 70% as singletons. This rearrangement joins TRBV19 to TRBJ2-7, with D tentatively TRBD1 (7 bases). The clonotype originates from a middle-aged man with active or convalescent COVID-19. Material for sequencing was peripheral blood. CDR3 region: CASSNAPTGREQYF. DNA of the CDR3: TGTGCCAGTAGTAACGCACCGACAGGGAGGGAGCAGTACTTC.